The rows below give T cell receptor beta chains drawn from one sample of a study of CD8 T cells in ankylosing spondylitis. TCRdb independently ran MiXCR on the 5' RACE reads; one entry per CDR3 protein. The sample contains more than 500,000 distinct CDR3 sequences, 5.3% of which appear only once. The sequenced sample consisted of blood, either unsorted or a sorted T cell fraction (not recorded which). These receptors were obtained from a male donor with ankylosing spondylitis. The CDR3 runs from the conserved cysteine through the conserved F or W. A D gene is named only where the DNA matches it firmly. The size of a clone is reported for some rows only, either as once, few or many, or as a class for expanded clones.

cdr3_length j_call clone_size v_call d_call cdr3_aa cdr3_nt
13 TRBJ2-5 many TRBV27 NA CASSFHQQETQYF TGTGCCAGCAGTTTTCATCAGCAAGAGACCCAGTACTTC
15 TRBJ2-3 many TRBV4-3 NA CASSHLSGGRRTQYF TGCGCCAGCAGCCACCTTAGCGGAGGAAGGCGTACGCAGTATTTT
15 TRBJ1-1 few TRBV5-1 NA CASSPRDGGNTEAFF TGCGCCAGCAGCCCACGGGACGGAGGGAACACTGAAGCTTTCTTT
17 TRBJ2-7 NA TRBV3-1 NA CASSQIGGFSGSYEQYF TGTGCCAGCAGCCAGATTGGGGGCTTCTCGGGGTCCTACGAGCAGTACTTC
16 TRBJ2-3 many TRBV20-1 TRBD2 CSAISVDSGIRDTQYF TGCAGTGCTATCTCGGTGGATAGCGGGATAAGAGATACGCAGTATTTT
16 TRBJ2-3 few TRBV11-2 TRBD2 CASSLESSGGGDTQYF TGTGCCAGCAGCTTAGAATCTAGCGGGGGTGGTGATACGCAGTATTTT
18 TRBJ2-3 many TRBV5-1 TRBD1 CASSLALRTGAGGDTQYF TGCGCCAGCAGCTTGGCCCTTCGGACAGGGGCCGGCGGGGATACGCAGTATTTT
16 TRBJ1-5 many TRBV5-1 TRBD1 CASSPSGTGRSQPQHF TGCGCCAGCAGCCCTTCCGGGACAGGGAGAAGCCAGCCCCAGCATTTT
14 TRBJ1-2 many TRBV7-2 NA CASSPSPSNYGYTF TGTGCCAGCAGCCCCTCACCCAGTAACTATGGCTACACCTTC
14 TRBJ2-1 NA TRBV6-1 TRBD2 CASSVGGGAVEQFF TGTGCCAGCAGCGTAGGCGGGGGGGCGGTTGAGCAGTTCTTC
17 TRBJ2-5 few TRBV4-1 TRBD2 CASSRKGASGSGETQYF TGCGCCAGCAGCCGCAAGGGGGCTAGCGGGAGCGGGGAGACCCAGTACTTC
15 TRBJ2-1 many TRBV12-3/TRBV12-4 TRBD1 CASSQRGTGSNEQFF TGTGCCAGCAGCCAAAGAGGGACAGGGAGTAATGAGCAGTTCTTC
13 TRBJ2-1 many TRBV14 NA CASSPTGNNEQFF TGTGCCAGCAGCCCCACAGGGAACAATGAGCAGTTCTTC
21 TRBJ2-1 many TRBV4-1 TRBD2 CASSQAGPRPAGGSSYNEQFF TGCGCCAGCAGCCAAGCCGGGCCAAGACCAGCGGGAGGGAGCTCCTACAATGAGCAGTTCTTC
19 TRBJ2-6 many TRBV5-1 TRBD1 CASSLEGGQVLSGANVLTF TGCGCCAGCAGCTTGGAGGGGGGACAGGTCCTCTCTGGGGCCAACGTCCTGACTTTC
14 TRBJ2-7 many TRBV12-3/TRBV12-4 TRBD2 CASSASGRRYEQYF TGTGCCAGCAGTGCTAGCGGGAGGCGATACGAGCAGTACTTC
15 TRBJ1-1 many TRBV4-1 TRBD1 CASSQDRGRGLAAFF TGCGCCAGCAGCCAGGACAGGGGGCGCGGGCTGGCAGCTTTCTTT
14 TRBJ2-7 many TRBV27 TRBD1 CASSVRDSTYEQYF TGTGCCAGCAGTGTCCGGGACAGTACCTACGAGCAGTACTTC
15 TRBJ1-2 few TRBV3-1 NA CASSQDGSVLYGYTF TGTGCCAGCAGCCAAGATGGCAGCGTCCTCTATGGCTACACCTTC
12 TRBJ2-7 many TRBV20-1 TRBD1 CSLTGGRYEQYF TGCAGCTTGACAGGGGGAAGGTACGAGCAGTACTTC
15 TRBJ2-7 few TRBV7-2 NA CASSLSMGLGYEQYF TGTGCCAGCAGCTTAAGTATGGGCCTGGGTTACGAGCAGTACTTC
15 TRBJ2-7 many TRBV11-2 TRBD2 CASNHRREGTYEQYF TGTGCCAGCAACCATAGGCGGGAGGGAACCTACGAGCAGTACTTC